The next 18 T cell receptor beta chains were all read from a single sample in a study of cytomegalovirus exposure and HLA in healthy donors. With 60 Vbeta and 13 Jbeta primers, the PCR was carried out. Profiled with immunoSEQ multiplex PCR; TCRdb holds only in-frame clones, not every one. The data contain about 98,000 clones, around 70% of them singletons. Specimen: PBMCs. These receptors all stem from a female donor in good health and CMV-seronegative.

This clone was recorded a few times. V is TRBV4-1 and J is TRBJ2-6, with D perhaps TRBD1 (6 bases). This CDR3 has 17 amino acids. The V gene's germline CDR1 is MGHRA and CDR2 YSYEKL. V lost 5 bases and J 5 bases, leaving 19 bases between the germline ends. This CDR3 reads CASSEPTGSGRANVLTF. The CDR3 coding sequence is TGCGCCAGCAGCGAGCCGACAGGTTCGGGAAGGGCCAACGTCCTGACTTTC.

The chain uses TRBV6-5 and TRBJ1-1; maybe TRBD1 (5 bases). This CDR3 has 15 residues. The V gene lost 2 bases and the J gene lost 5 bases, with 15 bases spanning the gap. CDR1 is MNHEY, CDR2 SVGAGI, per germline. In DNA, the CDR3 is TGTGCCAGCAGTTACGTGGGGCTAGGGAGGACTGAAGCTTTCTTT. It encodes CASSYVGLGRTEAFF.

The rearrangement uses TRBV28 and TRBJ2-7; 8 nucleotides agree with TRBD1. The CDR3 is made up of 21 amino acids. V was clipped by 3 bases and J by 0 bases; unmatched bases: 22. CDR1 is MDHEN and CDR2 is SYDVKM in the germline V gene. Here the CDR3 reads CASSFPPSGQVPTKFSYEQYF. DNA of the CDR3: TGTGCCAGCAGTTTCCCTCCATCGGGACAGGTACCCACGAAGTTCTCCTACGAGCAGTACTTC.

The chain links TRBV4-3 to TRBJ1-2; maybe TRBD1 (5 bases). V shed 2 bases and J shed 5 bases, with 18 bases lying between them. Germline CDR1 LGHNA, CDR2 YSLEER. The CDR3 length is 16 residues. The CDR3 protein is CASSQRLRAREYGYTF. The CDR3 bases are TGCGCCAGCAGCCAACGCCTCAGGGCGCGCGAGTATGGCTACACCTTC.

The CDR3 loop is CASSPQPGGQETQYF. In nucleotides, the CDR3 is TGCGCCAGCAGCCCACAACCGGGGGGGCAAGAGACCCAGTACTTC. The V call is TRBV5-1, the J call TRBJ2-5; 8 nucleotides agree with TRBD2. This CDR3 is 15 amino acids long. Unmatched junction bases numbered 7, after V lost 4 bases and J lost 2 bases. CDR1 and CDR2 from the germline V gene are SGHRS and YFSETQ. Full variable domain (remainder filled in from reference TRBV5-1 and TRBJ2-5): KAGVTQTPRYLIKTRGQQVTLSCSPISGHRSVSWYQQTPGQGLQFLFEYFSETQRNKGNFPGRFSGRQFSNSRSEMNVSTLELGDSALYLCASSPQPGGQETQYFGPGTRLLVL.

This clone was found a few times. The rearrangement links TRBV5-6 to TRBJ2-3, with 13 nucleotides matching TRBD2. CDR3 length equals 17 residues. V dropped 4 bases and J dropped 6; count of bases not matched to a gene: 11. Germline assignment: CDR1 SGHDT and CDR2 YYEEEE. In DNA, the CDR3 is TGTGCCAGCAGCAGTACTAGCGGGGGGGCCTTTGCCGATACGCAGTATTTT. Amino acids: CASSSTSGGAFADTQYF.

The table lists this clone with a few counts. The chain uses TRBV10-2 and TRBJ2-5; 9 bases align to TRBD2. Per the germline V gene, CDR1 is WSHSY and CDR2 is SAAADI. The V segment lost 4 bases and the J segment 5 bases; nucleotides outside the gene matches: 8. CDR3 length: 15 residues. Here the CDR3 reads CASSVAGASRETQYF. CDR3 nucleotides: TGCGCCAGCAGTGTAGCGGGAGCATCTCGGGAGACCCAGTACTTC.

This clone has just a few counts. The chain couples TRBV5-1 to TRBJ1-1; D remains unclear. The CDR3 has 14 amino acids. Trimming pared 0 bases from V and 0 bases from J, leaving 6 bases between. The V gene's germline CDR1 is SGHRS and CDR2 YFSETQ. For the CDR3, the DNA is TGCGCCAGCAGCTTGGACAGCTTGAACACTGAAGCTTTCTTT. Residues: CASSLDSLNTEAFF. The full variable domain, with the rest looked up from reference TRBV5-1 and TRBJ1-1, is KAGVTQTPRYLIKTRGQQVTLSCSPISGHRSVSWYQQTPGQGLQFLFEYFSETQRNKGNFPGRFSGRQFSNSRSEMNVSTLELGDSALYLCASSLDSLNTEAFFGQGTRLTVV.

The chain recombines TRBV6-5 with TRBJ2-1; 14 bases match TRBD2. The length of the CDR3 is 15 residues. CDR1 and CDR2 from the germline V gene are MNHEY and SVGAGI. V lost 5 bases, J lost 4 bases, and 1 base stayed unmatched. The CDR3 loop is CASSRTSGGYNEQFF. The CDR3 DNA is TGTGCCAGCAGTCGGACTAGCGGGGGGTACAATGAGCAGTTCTTC.

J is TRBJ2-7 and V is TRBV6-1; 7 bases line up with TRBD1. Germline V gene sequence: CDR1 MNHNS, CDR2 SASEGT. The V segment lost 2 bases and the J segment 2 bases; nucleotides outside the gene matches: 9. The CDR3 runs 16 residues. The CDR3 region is CASSERVRDRAYEQYF. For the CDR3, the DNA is TGTGCCAGCAGTGAAAGGGTCCGGGACAGAGCCTACGAGCAGTACTTC.

CDR3 coding DNA: TGTGCCAGTAAGGCCGAGACAGGGGTCGGGTTTAGCAATCAGCCCCAGCATTTT. This encodes CASKAETGVGFSNQPQHF. This chain uses TRBV19 with TRBJ1-5; TRBD1 agrees at 8 bases. This CDR3 region has 18 residues. The junction had 14 bases not matched to a gene; V was cut back by 7 bases and J by 0 bases. CDR1 is LNHDA and CDR2 is SQIVND in the germline V gene (reference sequence).

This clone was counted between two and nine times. CDR3 in amino acids: CASRTLGDTGELFF. In DNA form, the CDR3 reads TGTGCCAGCAGAACTCTTGGTGACACCGGGGAGCTGTTTTTT. The chain is built from TRBV27 and TRBJ2-2, with D uncertain. V lost 6 bases, J lost 3 bases, and 11 bases lay in between. CDR3 length: 14 amino acids. In germline, CDR1 is MNHEY, CDR2 SMNVEV (reference sequence).

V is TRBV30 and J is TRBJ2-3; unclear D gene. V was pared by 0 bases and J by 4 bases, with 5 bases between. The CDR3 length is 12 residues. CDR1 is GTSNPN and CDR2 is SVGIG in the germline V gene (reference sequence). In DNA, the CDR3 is TGTGCCTGGAGTGTGGTAGCAGATACGCAGTATTTT. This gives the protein CAWSVVADTQYF.

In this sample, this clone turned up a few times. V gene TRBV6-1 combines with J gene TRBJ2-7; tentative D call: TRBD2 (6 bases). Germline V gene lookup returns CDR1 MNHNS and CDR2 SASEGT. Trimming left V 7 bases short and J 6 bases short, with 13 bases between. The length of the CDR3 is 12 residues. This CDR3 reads CASNGGPGEQYF. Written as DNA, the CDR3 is TGTGCCAGCAATGGAGGGCCTGGCGAGCAGTACTTC.

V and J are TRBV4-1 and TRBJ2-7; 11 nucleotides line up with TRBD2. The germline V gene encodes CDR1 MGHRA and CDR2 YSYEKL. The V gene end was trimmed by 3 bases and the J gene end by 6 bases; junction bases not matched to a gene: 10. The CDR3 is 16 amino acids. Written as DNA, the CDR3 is TGCGCCAGCAGCCAGTTCCCCGGGACTAGCGGCCGCGAGCAGTACTTC. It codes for CASSQFPGTSGREQYF.

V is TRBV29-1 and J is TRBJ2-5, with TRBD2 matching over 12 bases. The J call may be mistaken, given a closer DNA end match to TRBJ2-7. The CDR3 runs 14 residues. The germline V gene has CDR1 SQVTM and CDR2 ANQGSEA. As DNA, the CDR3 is TGCAGCGTTGAGGGACTAGCGGGTTACATCGAGCAGTACTTC. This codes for CSVEGLAGYIEQYF.

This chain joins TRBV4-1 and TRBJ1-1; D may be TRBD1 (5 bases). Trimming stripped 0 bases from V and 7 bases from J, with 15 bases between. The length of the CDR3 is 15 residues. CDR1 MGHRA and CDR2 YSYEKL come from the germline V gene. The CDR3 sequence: CASSQDWAGKIEAFF. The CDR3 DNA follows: TGCGCCAGCAGCCAAGATTGGGCAGGGAAAATTGAAGCTTTCTTT.

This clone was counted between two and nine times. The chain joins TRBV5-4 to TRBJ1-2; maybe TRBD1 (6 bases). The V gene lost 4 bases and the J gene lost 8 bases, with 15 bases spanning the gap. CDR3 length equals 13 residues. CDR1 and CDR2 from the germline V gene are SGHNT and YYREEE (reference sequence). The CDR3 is CASSLSTGLGYTF. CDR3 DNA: TGTGCCAGCAGCCTTAGTACAGGGCTCGGCTACACCTTC.